These 5 T cell receptor beta chains originate from one sample sequenced in a study of blood T cell repertoires in COVID-19. Measured with immunoSEQ multiplex PCR; TCRdb has only the in-frame clones, and not every one. Among 76,000 or so clones listed, approximately 80% were seen once. Sequencing was performed on peripheral blood. The receptor set was obtained from a man aged 45-65 years with acute or convalescent COVID-19.

The gene calls are TRBV6-5 and TRBJ1-1; D gene ambiguous. Germline assignment: CDR1 MNHEY and CDR2 SVGAGI. The CDR3 is 14 amino acids. Trimming stripped 0 bases from V and 4 bases from J, with 9 bases between. The CDR3 DNA reads as TGTGCCAGCAGTTACTCGCTACGCGGCACTGAAGCTTTCTTT. Amino acid sequence: CASSYSLRGTEAFF.

The chain employs TRBV6-2 or TRBV6-3 and TRBJ1-2, with D hard to call. Germline-derived CDR1 and CDR2 are MNHEY and SVGEGT. Trimming removed 2 bases from V and 4 bases from J, with 11 bases in between. CDR3 length equals 14 residues. This chain's CDR3 is CASSYREFSYGYTF. In nucleotides, the CDR3 is TGTGCCAGCAGTTACCGCGAGTTCTCCTATGGCTACACCTTC.

This clone was seen a single time. This chain connects TRBV15 to TRBJ2-5; 10 nucleotides align to TRBD1. Per germline, CDR1 LNHNV and CDR2 YYDKDF (reference sequence). This CDR3 region has 16 residues. V lost 3 bases and J lost 5; bases outside the gene matches: 9. The CDR3 loop is CATSRGGQGRRETQYF. The CDR3, as DNA: TGTGCCACCAGCAGGGGGGGACAGGGGAGGCGTGAGACCCAGTACTTC.

The chain uses TRBV29-1 and TRBJ2-7, with 7 positions matching TRBD1. This CDR3 contains 13 residues. The V segment lost 4 bases and the J segment 2 bases; nucleotides outside the gene matches: 5. The germline gives CDR1 SQVTM, CDR2 ANQGSEA. The CDR3 nucleotides read TGCAGCGTTGGGTACCAGGGGGCCTACGAGCAGTACTTC. Translating gives CSVGYQGAYEQYF.

This chain connects TRBV5-8 to TRBJ2-5; the match to TRBD2 covers 12 bases. Losses at the gene ends were 2 bases for V and 2 bases for J; bases not matched to a gene: 4. The CDR3 is made up of 16 amino acids. Germline CDR1 and CDR2: SGHTS and YDEGEE. The CDR3 sequence: CASSFGLAGLQETQYF. CDR3 in DNA: TGTGCCAGCAGCTTTGGACTAGCGGGGTTGCAAGAGACCCAGTACTTC.